This T cell receptor beta chain was recorded in a study of a mutant IDH1 vaccine in newly diagnosed glioma. As to time point: week 35, safety follow-up. All doses held 300 ug of mutant IDH1 20-mer peptide, with topical imiquimod. Concerning this clone: What it binds is not known.

Only in-frame clones appear in the TCRdb table, and some are missing; sequencing was by immunoSEQ multiplex PCR. The sample records 30,000 to 40,000 clones, 80% being singletons. V trimming: 2 bases; J trimming: 0 bases; junction bases outside the gene matches: 5. CDR3 length equals 16 residues. CDR1 GTSNPN and CDR2 SVGIG come from the germline V gene (reference sequence). This chain connects TRBV30 to TRBJ2-1, with 9 bases fitting TRBD2. This TCR was recovered from a man between 40 and 49 years old with glioma. Some clones in this sample may be carry-over from other donors' samples. The specimen comprised PBMCs, sampled from a glioma patient whose treatment included an IDH1 peptide vaccine. The CDR3 DNA sequence: TGTGCCTGGAGTATCTGGACTAGCGACTCCTACAATGAGCAGTTCTTC. Translating gives CAWSIWTSDSYNEQFF. The full variable domain, rest sourced from reference TRBV30 and TRBJ2-1, is SQTIHQWPATLVQPVGSPLSLECTVEGTSNPNLYWYRQAAGRGLQLLFYSVGIGQISSEVPQNLSASRPQDRQFILSSKKLLLSDSGFYLCAWSIWTSDSYNEQFFGPGTRLTVL.